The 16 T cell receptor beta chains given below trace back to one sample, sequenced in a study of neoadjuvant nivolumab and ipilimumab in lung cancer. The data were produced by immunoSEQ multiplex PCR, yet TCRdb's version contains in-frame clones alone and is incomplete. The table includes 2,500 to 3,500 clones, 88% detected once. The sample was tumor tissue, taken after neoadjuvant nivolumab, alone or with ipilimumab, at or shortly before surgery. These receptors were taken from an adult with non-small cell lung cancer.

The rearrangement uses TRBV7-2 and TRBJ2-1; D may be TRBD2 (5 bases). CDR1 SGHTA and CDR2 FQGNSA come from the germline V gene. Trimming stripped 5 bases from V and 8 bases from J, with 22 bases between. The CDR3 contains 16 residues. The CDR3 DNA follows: TGTGCCAGCAGCCAAATGAGCGGCCACCCGGGCGATGAGCAGTTCTTC. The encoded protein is CASSQMSGHPGDEQFF.

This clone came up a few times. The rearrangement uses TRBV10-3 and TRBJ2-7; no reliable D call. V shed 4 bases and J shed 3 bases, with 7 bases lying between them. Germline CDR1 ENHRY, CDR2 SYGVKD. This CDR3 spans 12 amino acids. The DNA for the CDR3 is TGTGCCATCAGTGGCCACAACTACGAGCAGTACTTC. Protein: CAISGHNYEQYF.

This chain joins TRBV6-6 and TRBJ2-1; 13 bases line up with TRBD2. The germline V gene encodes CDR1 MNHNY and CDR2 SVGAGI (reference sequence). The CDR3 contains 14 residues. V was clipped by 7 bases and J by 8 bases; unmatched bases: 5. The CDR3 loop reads CASTRTSGSDEQFF. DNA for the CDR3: TGTGCCAGCACCAGGACTAGCGGGAGTGATGAGCAGTTCTTC.

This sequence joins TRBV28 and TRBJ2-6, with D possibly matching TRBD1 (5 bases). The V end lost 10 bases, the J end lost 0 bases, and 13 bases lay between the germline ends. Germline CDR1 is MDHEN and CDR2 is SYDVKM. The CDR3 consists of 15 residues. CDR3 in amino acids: CATSTASSGANVLTF. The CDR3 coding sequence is TGTGCCACCTCGACAGCCAGCTCTGGGGCCAACGTCCTGACTTTC.

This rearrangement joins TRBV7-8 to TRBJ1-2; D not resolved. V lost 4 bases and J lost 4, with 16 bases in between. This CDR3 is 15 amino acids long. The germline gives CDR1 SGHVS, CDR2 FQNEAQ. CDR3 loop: CASSYDGLETYGYTF. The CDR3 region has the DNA TGTGCCAGCAGCTATGACGGCCTGGAGACCTATGGCTACACCTTC.

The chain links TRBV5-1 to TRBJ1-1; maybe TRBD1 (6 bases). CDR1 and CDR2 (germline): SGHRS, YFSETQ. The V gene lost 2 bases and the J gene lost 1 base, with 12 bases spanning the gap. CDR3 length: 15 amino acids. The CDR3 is CASSLMDSTNTEAFF. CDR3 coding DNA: TGCGCCAGCAGCTTAATGGACAGTACGAACACTGAAGCTTTCTTT. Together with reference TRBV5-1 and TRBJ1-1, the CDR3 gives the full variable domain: KAGVTQTPRYLIKTRGQQVTLSCSPISGHRSVSWYQQTPGQGLQFLFEYFSETQRNKGNFPGRFSGRQFSNSRSEMNVSTLELGDSALYLCASSLMDSTNTEAFFGQGTRLTVV.

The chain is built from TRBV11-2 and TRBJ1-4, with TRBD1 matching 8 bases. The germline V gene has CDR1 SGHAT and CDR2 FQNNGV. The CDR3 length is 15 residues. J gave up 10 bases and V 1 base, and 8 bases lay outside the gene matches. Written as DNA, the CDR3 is TGTGCCAGCAGCTTAGGGGCAGGGGGCGTTGTAAAACTGTTTTTT. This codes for CASSLGAGGVVKLFF. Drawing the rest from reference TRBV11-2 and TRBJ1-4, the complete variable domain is EAGVAQSPRYKIIEKRQSVAFWCNPISGHATLYWYQQILGQGPKLLIQFQNNGVVDDSQLPKDRFSAERLKGVDSTLKIQPAKLEDSAVYLCASSLGAGGVVKLFFGSGTQLSVL.

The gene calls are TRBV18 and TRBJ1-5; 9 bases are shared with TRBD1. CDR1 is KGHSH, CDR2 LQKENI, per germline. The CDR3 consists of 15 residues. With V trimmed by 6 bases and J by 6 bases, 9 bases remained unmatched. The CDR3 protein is CASSYGTGLGQPQHF. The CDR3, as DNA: TGTGCCAGCTCGTACGGGACAGGGTTGGGTCAGCCCCAGCATTTT. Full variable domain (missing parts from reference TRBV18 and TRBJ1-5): NAGVMQNPRHLVRRRGQEARLRCSPMKGHSHVYWYRQLPEEGLKFMVYLQKENIIDESGMPKERFSAEFPKEGPSILRIQQVVRGDSAAYFCASSYGTGLGQPQHFGDGTRLSIL.

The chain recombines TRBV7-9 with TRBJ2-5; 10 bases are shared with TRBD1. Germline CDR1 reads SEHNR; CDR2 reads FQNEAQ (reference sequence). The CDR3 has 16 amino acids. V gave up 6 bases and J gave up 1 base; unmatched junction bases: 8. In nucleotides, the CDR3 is TGTGCCAGCAGGCCGGCGGACAGGGGGGTCCAAGAGACCCAGTACTTC. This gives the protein CASRPADRGVQETQYF.

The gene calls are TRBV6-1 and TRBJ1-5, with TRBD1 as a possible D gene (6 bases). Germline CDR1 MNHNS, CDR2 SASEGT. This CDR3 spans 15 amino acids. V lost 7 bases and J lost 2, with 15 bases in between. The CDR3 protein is CASTLRQAGNQPQHF. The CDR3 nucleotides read TGTGCCAGCACCCTTCGACAGGCGGGCAATCAGCCCCAGCATTTT.

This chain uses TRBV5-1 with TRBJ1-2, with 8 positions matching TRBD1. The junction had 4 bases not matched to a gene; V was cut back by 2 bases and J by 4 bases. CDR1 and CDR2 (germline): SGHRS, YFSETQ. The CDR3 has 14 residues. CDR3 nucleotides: TGCGCCAGCAGCTTTACCGGGACAGGCTATGGCTACACCTTC. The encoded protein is CASSFTGTGYGYTF.

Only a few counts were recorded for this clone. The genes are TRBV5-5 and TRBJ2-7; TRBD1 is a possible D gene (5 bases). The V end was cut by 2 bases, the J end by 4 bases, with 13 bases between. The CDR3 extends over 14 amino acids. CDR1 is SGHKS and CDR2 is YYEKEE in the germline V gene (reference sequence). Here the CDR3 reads CASSFALAGYEQYF. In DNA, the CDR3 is TGTGCCAGCAGCTTCGCCCTGGCAGGGTACGAGCAGTACTTC.

CDR3 coding DNA: TGCGCCAGCAGCTTGTCCGGGACAGCAACTAATGAAAAACTGTTTTTT. Translated, it gives CASSLSGTATNEKLFF. The V gene is TRBV5-1, the J gene TRBJ1-4; 7 bases line up with TRBD1. The CDR3 covers 16 residues. With V trimmed by 1 base and J by 0 bases, 3 bases remained unmatched. Germline CDR1 is SGHRS and CDR2 is YFSETQ.

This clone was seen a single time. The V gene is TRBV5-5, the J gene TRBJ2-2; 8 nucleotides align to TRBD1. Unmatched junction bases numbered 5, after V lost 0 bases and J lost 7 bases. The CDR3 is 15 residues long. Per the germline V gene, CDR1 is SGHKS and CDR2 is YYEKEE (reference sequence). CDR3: CASSLAYRGIGELFF. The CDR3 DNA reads TGTGCCAGCAGCTTGGCCTACAGGGGGATCGGGGAGCTGTTTTTT.

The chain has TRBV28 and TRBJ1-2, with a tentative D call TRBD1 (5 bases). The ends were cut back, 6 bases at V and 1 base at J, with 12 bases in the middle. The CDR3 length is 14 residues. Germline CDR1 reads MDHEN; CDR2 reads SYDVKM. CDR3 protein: CASSTYRLNYGYTF. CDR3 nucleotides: TGTGCCAGCAGCACCTACAGGCTTAACTATGGCTACACCTTC.

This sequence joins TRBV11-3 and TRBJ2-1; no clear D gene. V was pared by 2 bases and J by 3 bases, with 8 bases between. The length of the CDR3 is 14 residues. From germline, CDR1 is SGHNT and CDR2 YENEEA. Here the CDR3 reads CASSLLWNYNEQFF. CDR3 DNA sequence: TGTGCCAGCAGCTTACTTTGGAACTACAATGAGCAGTTCTTC.